A selection of T cell receptor beta chains follows, all from one sample in a study of naive and memory T cell subsets. TCRdb used MiXCR to reprocess the UMI-ligation and nested PCR reads, holding one entry per CDR3 protein. This sample has roughly 130,000 distinct CDR3 sequences, with 30% to 45% found just once. The sequenced sample consisted of central memory CD4+ T cells from blood. The receptors originated from a human donor in good health. CDR3s include the opening cysteine and the closing phenylalanine or tryptophan. The D gene is left open where the match is weak. Clone size is shown for a subset of rows, as once, few, many or a class of expanded clone.

TGTGCCAGCACCGCTGGGACTAGCGGGAACGAGCAGTACTTC	CASTAGTSGNEQYF	TRBJ2-7	TRBV6-6	TRBD2	few
TGTGCCAGCAGATACCAACTAGGAAGCAATGAGCAGTTCTTC	CASRYQLGSNEQFF	TRBJ2-1	TRBV7-2	NA	NA
TGCAGTGCTAGTGGGGGCGGGAGTAGTTTCTACGAGCAGTACTTC	CSASGGGSSFYEQYF	TRBJ2-7	TRBV20-1	NA	few
TGTGCCAGTAACGACAGGGTCACTAGCAATCAGCCCCAGCATTTT	CASNDRVTSNQPQHF	TRBJ1-5	TRBV19	TRBD1	NA
TGTGCCAGCAGTCCAGTTTGGGCAGGGGGCGTTGGGGCCAACATTCAGTACTTC	CASSPVWAGGVGANIQYF	TRBJ2-4	TRBV7-9	TRBD1	few
TGTGCCAGCAGCGGACAGCGTAATCAGCCCCAGCATTTT	CASSGQRNQPQHF	TRBJ1-5	TRBV12-3/TRBV12-4	NA	few
TGTGCCAGCAGTGGACTAGCGGGAGGGACATCCTACAATGAGCAGTTCTTC	CASSGLAGGTSYNEQFF	TRBJ2-1	TRBV6-1	TRBD2	NA
TGTGCCAGCACCCTGTCGACCGGATCCTGCGGGCAGTACTTC	CASTLSTGSCGQYF	TRBJ2-7	TRBV7-2	NA	NA
TGCAGCGTTGCGGCGACTAGCGGGAATTCAGGGGAGCAGTTCTTC	CSVAATSGNSGEQFF	TRBJ2-1	TRBV29-1	TRBD2	NA
TGTGCCAGCAGTGTATCTAGCGGGGCGCAGAACATTCAGTACTTC	CASSVSSGAQNIQYF	TRBJ2-4	TRBV6-1	TRBD2	few
TGTGCCAGCAGTTTCTTTCTAGAGACCCAGTACTTC	CASSFFLETQYF	TRBJ2-5	TRBV6-6	NA	NA
TGTGCCAGCTCACCACGGAGGGGGGCGGGGGACGGGACTGAAGCTTTCTTT	CASSPRRGAGDGTEAFF	TRBJ1-1	TRBV18	NA	few
TGTGCCAGCAGCGCGTACAGGGAGCTTCCTAACTATGGCTACACCTTC	CASSAYRELPNYGYTF	TRBJ1-2	TRBV7-2	NA	NA
TGCAGCGTTGCCGGGACTAGCGGAGGCTACAATGAGCAGTTCTTC	CSVAGTSGGYNEQFF	TRBJ2-1	TRBV29-1	TRBD2	NA
TGTGCCAGCAGTCAGACTGGAAAACTGTTTTTT	CASSQTGKLFF	TRBJ1-4	TRBV2	NA	medium-sized
TGTGCCAGCAGCTTAAGCAGCCAGATGGGGACCGGGGAGCTGTTTTTT	CASSLSSQMGTGELFF	TRBJ2-2	TRBV7-6	NA	many
TGTGCCAGCAGCCCCGGACAGGGGGCGAAAGCTGGGGCCAACGTCCTGACTTTC	CASSPGQGAKAGANVLTF	TRBJ2-6	TRBV11-2	TRBD1	few
TGCAGTGCTAGCGGACTAGCGGGAGCCCAAGAGACCCAGTACTTC	CSASGLAGAQETQYF	TRBJ2-5	TRBV20-1	TRBD2	NA
TGCGCCAGCAGCATCAGATCCGGGACTAGCGGGACTTACAATGAGCAGTTCTTC	CASSIRSGTSGTYNEQFF	TRBJ2-1	TRBV7-2	TRBD2	NA
TGCGCCAGCAGCCAAGGCAGGGTCATCGAGCAGTTCTTC	CASSQGRVIEQFF	TRBJ2-1	TRBV4-3	NA	NA
TGTGCCAGCTCACCACAGACAGGGAGACTAGCCGGGGAGCTGTTTTTT	CASSPQTGRLAGELFF	TRBJ2-2	TRBV18	NA	NA
TGTGCCAGTAGTACTACCGGGACACTAGGCTACGAGCAGTACTTC	CASSTTGTLGYEQYF	TRBJ2-7	TRBV19	NA	few
TGCAGTGCTATTAAGGCGGGACCTTTCCTCGATGAGCAGTTCTTC	CSAIKAGPFLDEQFF	TRBJ2-1	TRBV20-1	NA	NA
TGTGCCAGCAAACCCGGGACTACGAACACCGGGGAGCTGTTTTTT	CASKPGTTNTGELFF	TRBJ2-2	TRBV12-3/TRBV12-4	TRBD2	NA
TGTGCCAGCAGTTTGTGGACTAGCGGAAACAATGAGCAGTTCTTC	CASSLWTSGNNEQFF	TRBJ2-1	TRBV28	TRBD2	NA
TGTGCCAGCAGTTTACCCCAGCGGGACCTACTGAGGCGTGAGCAGTTCTTC	CASSLPQRDLLRREQFF	TRBJ2-1	TRBV28	TRBD2	NA
TGTGCAAGTCGCGCAACAGGGTGCTACGAGCAGTACTTC	CASRATGCYEQYF	TRBJ2-7	TRBV12-2	NA	NA
TGTGCCAGCGGTACACGGGTACAAGAGACCCAGTACTTC	CASGTRVQETQYF	TRBJ2-5	TRBV7-9	NA	NA
TGCAGCGTTGGGGGACAGGGGAGCAATCAGCCCCAGCATTTT	CSVGGQGSNQPQHF	TRBJ1-5	TRBV29-1	TRBD1	NA
TGTGCCAGCAGCTTAGGGAACAGGGCCCAGCCCCAGCATTTT	CASSLGNRAQPQHF	TRBJ1-5	TRBV7-8	NA	NA
TGCGCCAGCAGCTCGACAGGGTTCAATGAGCGGTTCTTC	CASSSTGFNERFF	TRBJ2-1	TRBV5-1	TRBD1	few
TGTGCCAGCAGCCGCCAGGGGCTCACCGGGGAGCTGTTTTTT	CASSRQGLTGELFF	TRBJ2-2	TRBV14	NA	few
TGTGCCAGCAACAAAAGGACCGATTACGAGCAGTACTTC	CASNKRTDYEQYF	TRBJ2-7	TRBV12-3/TRBV12-4	NA	few
TGCGCCAGCAGCTCTTCGGGGGTGGGCACAGATACGCAGTATTTT	CASSSSGVGTDTQYF	TRBJ2-3	TRBV5-1	NA	few
TGTGCCAGCAGCCCTCAACCAGCTCTCACAGATACGCAGTATTTT	CASSPQPALTDTQYF	TRBJ2-3	TRBV7-2	NA	NA
TGTGCCAGCAGCCTCCCGGGGGCGAGGACTGAAGCTTTCTTT	CASSLPGARTEAFF	TRBJ1-1	TRBV7-2	NA	few
TGTGCCAGCAGTAGGGGACTTCTGGGGGAGACCCAGTACTTC	CASSRGLLGETQYF	TRBJ2-5	TRBV27	NA	NA
TGTGCCAGCAGCTTAGACCCCCGGATAAGGGGCGATGAGCAGTTCTTC	CASSLDPRIRGDEQFF	TRBJ2-1	TRBV7-6	NA	NA
TGTGCCAGCAGACCTAGCGGGAGAGTACGGGGTTGGGAGACCCAGTACTTC	CASRPSGRVRGWETQYF	TRBJ2-5	TRBV28	TRBD2	NA
TGCGCCAGCAGCTACGACAGGAACACTGAAGCTTTCTTT	CASSYDRNTEAFF	TRBJ1-1	TRBV5-1	NA	few
TGTGCCAGCAGTTACTACCGAGATTCCTACGAGCAGTACTTC	CASSYYRDSYEQYF	TRBJ2-7	TRBV6-6	NA	NA
TGTGCCAGCAGTTACGGAGTGAACTATGGCTACACCTTC	CASSYGVNYGYTF	TRBJ1-2	TRBV6-5	NA	NA
TGTGCCAGCAGCCCACAAGCGGGAGTGTACGAGCAGTACTTC	CASSPQAGVYEQYF	TRBJ2-7	TRBV3-1	TRBD2	few
TGTGCCAGCAGCTTAACCGGACAGGGAGTGTACGAGCAGTACTTC	CASSLTGQGVYEQYF	TRBJ2-7	TRBV11-2	TRBD1	few
TGTGCCAGCAGTGCCCTCCTACTAGCGGGAGGGCCCCGTGAGCAGTTCTTC	CASSALLLAGGPREQFF	TRBJ2-1	TRBV27	TRBD2	NA
TGTGCCAGCAGTGAAGATGGGACTTACTCCTACAATGAGCAGTTCTTC	CASSEDGTYSYNEQFF	TRBJ2-1	TRBV6-1	NA	NA
TGTGCCAGCAGTTTACGCCTCCTGGGTGAGCAGTACTTC	CASSLRLLGEQYF	TRBJ2-7	TRBV27	NA	NA
TGCAGTGCTAGAGTTGTGAGCGGGGGTTGGAATGAGCAGTTCTTC	CSARVVSGGWNEQFF	TRBJ2-1	TRBV20-1	TRBD2	few
TGCAGTGCTAGAGATCATGGACTAGCTAACTACGAGCAGTACTTC	CSARDHGLANYEQYF	TRBJ2-7	TRBV20-1	TRBD2	many
TGCAGTGCTGGGACTAGCGGGAGATTCGGTGGGGAGCTGTTTTTT	CSAGTSGRFGGELFF	TRBJ2-2	TRBV20-1	TRBD2	NA
TGTGCCTGGAGTAGGAGCGGGAGGTTTGATACGCAGTATTTT	CAWSRSGRFDTQYF	TRBJ2-3	TRBV30	TRBD2	few
TGTGCCAGCAGTTTAGGACAGGGATACAGAGAGACCCAGTACTTC	CASSLGQGYRETQYF	TRBJ2-5	TRBV28	TRBD1	NA
TGCAGTGCGGAGCGGGAGCGCTACGAGCAGTACTTC	CSAERERYEQYF	TRBJ2-7	TRBV20-1	TRBD2	few
TGCAGTGCTAGAAGCGTCTACGAGCAGTACTTC	CSARSVYEQYF	TRBJ2-7	TRBV20-1	NA	NA
TGTGCCAGCAGCTTAAGGAGGGGAATTGACTTCTCTGGAAACACCATATATTTT	CASSLRRGIDFSGNTIYF	TRBJ1-3	TRBV7-6	NA	NA
TGCGCCAGCAGCTTGGAACCCAGGGGACCCGGGGAGCTGTTTTTT	CASSLEPRGPGELFF	TRBJ2-2	TRBV5-1	NA	few
TGTGCCAGCAGCGTAGACGCAGGGGGCGCCTCTGGCTACACCTTC	CASSVDAGGASGYTF	TRBJ1-2	TRBV9	TRBD1	NA
TGTGCCAGCAGCTTAGCCAGGATGGATCCCTATGGCTACACCTTC	CASSLARMDPYGYTF	TRBJ1-2	TRBV7-8	NA	NA
TGCGCCAGCAGCCCAAGGGATCAGGCCACTGAAGCTTTCTTT	CASSPRDQATEAFF	TRBJ1-1	TRBV5-1	NA	NA